The rows below give T cell receptor beta chains drawn from one sample of a study of OX40 agonist ivuxolimab in advanced cancers. The table came from immunoSEQ multiplex PCR; TCRdb's copy has only in-frame clones and leaves some out. Of fewer than 55,000 clones listed, approximately 75% are singletons. Material: CD4+ or CD8+ T cells sorted from blood, obtained in a trial of the OX40 agonist ivuxolimab. Receptor source: an adult with an advanced solid tumor such as melanoma, head and neck, liver or kidney cancer. Both conserved end residues are part of each CDR3. D genes are given only for firm matches. The listing skips clone size in some rows; elsewhere it reads once, few, many or a size class.

cdr3_nt cdr3_aa clone_size v_call d_call cdr3_length j_call
TGTGCCAGTACCCCAGGGGGGAAACGTACTGAAGCTTTCTTT CASTPGGKRTEAFF . TRBV19 TRBD1 14 TRBJ1-1
TGTGCCAGCAGCTCCGGACAGGGGGTTTTTTCTGGGGCCAACGTCCTGACTTTC CASSSGQGVFSGANVLTF once TRBV7-6 TRBD1 18 TRBJ2-6
TGTGCCAGCAGCTTCCCAGGTACCGGGGAGCTGTTTTTT CASSFPGTGELFF . TRBV7-8 . 13 TRBJ2-2
TGCGCCAGCAGTGAAAGTTTGGAGACCCAGTACTTC CASSESLETQYF . TRBV10-1 . 12 TRBJ2-5
TGTGCCAGCTCACCTCCCGGGGGGCCCCAAGAGACCCAGTACTTC CASSPPGGPQETQYF . TRBV18 . 15 TRBJ2-5
TGTGCCACCGTGACCCCGAACACTGAAGCTTTCTTT CATVTPNTEAFF . TRBV19 . 12 TRBJ1-1
TGTGCCACCGTCACAGGGGGCAACACTGAAGCTTTCTTT CATVTGGNTEAFF . TRBV19 TRBD1 13 TRBJ1-1
TGTGCCAGCAGGGACAGGGATACGCAGTATTTT CASRDRDTQYF . TRBV6-6 TRBD1 11 TRBJ2-3
TGTGCCAGCAGCAAGGGACAGAGTAGAGGCACAGATACGCAGTATTTT CASSKGQSRGTDTQYF . TRBV7-2 TRBD1 16 TRBJ2-3
TGTGCCAGCAGTGCCTCGAGGACCGGGGAGCTGTTTTTT CASSASRTGELFF . TRBV6-5 . 13 TRBJ2-2
TGTGCCAGTATCATGGACAACGCGTTCTCTGGAAACACCATATATTTT CASIMDNAFSGNTIYF . TRBV19 . 16 TRBJ1-3
TGTGCCAGCAGGCCAGTCAGCCCCGGGGCCAACGTCCTGACTTTC CASRPVSPGANVLTF . TRBV7-9 . 15 TRBJ2-6
TGTGCCAGCAGCCGGGCGATCCTCTCTGGAAACACCATATATTTT CASSRAILSGNTIYF . TRBV5-5 . 15 TRBJ1-3
TGTGCCAGCAGTGAAGGTGTGGGTTGGATGGGACAGGGGAACACCGGGGAGCTGTTTTTT CASSEGVGWMGQGNTGELFF few TRBV6-1 TRBD1 20 TRBJ2-2
TGTGCCAGCAGCTCCCCAGCTTCCGGAAACTATAATTCACCCCTCCACTTT CASSSPASGNYNSPLHF once TRBV5-6 . 17 TRBJ1-6
TGTGCCAGCAGCTTAGCAGCGGGGGGGAGAAACATTCAGTACTTC CASSLAAGGRNIQYF once TRBV7-2 TRBD2 15 TRBJ2-4
TGTGCCAGCAGCTCTCTACGACGGGAAAACTATGGCTACACCTTC CASSSLRRENYGYTF . TRBV11-2 . 15 TRBJ1-2